This T cell receptor (beta chain) was found in a study of T and B cells in COVID-19 patients. This CDR3 contains 18 residues. Germline V gene data show CDR1 as DFQATT and CDR2 as SNEGSKA (reference sequence). Trimming cost V 0 bases and J 1 base; bases outside gene matches: 13. Each TRB amplification used 250-500 ng of genomic DNA from blood. Multiplex PCR with BIOMED2 TRB-A/B primer pools amplified TRB rearrangements. TCRdb re-analysed the multiplex PCR reads in MiXCR, keeping a single row per CDR3 protein. This table holds 950 to 1,100 distinct CDR3 sequences, more than 15% found once. This TCR was recovered from a human donor with active COVID-19. Sequenced material: blood. This chain links TRBV20-1 with TRBJ1-1, with 8 bases matching TRBD1. In DNA form, the CDR3 reads TGCAGTGCTAGAGATCCAGTCCTTGGGACAGGAGGGAACACTGAAGCTTTCTTT. Protein: CSARDPVLGTGGNTEAFF.